These 24 T cell receptor beta chains share one sample of origin, sequenced in a study of naive and memory T cell subsets. Four PCR rounds used nested alpha and beta constant region primers plus the SP2 primer. TCRdb re-analysed the 5' RACE reads in MiXCR, keeping a single row per CDR3 protein. Of 60,000 or so distinct CDR3 sequences listed, approximately 6.6% are singletons. A UMI-containing oligonucleotide was joined by 3' ligation to the TCR cDNA template. The source is a male donor in good health.

Only a few counts were recorded for this clonotype. The rearrangement links TRBV7-2 to TRBJ2-3, with 8 bases lining up with TRBD2. CDR1 is SGHTA and CDR2 is FQGNSA in the germline V gene. V lost 1 base, J lost 1 base, and 4 bases stayed unmatched. The CDR3 sequence is 16 residues long. The CDR3 DNA reads as TGTGCCAGCAGCTTAGTGGCGGGGGGCGGCACAGATACGCAGTATTTT. Protein sequence: CASSLVAGGGTDTQYF.

This clonotype showed up just a few times. J is TRBJ2-3 and V is TRBV7-8; TRBD2 aligns across 12 bases. Trimming at V came to 3 bases and at J to 0 bases, leaving 16 bases not matched to a gene. The CDR3 loop spans 21 amino acids. CDR1 is SGHVS and CDR2 is FQNEAQ in the germline V gene. The CDR3 DNA reads as TGTGCCAGCAGCTTCCTTTTGCCTCTAGCGGGAGGGCAAACTAGCACAGATACGCAGTATTTT. Its translation is CASSFLLPLAGGQTSTDTQYF. The full variable domain, rest sourced from reference TRBV7-8 and TRBJ2-3, is GAGVSQSPRYKVAKRGQDVALRCDPISGHVSLFWYQQALGQGPEFLTYFQNEAQLDKSGLPSDRFFAERPEGSVSTLKIQRTQQEDSAVYLCASSFLLPLAGGQTSTDTQYFGPGTRLTVL.

The chain couples TRBV7-9 to TRBJ2-3; 8 bases map to TRBD1. Germline CDR1 and CDR2: SEHNR and FQNEAQ (reference sequence). The junction had 6 bases not matched to a gene; V was cut back by 5 bases and J by 2 bases. The CDR3 contains 15 residues. For the CDR3, the DNA is TGTGCCAGCAGCCCGGGACAGGAGAACACAGATACGCAGTATTTT. It specifies CASSPGQENTDTQYF.

The chain uses TRBV4-2 and TRBJ2-4; 13 positions agree with TRBD2. After removal of 6 bases from V and 2 bases from J, the junction contained 13 bases not matched to a gene. Germline V gene lookup returns CDR1 LGHNA and CDR2 YNFKEQ. This CDR3 contains 19 residues. The CDR3 region is CASRGTGLTSGGPKNIQYF. The CDR3 nucleotides read TGTGCCAGCAGGGGGACAGGGTTGACTAGCGGGGGGCCCAAAAACATTCAGTACTTC.

Only a few counts were recorded for this clonotype. J is TRBJ2-2 and V is TRBV11-2, with D possibly TRBD2 on 5 matching bases. Germline CDR1 SGHAT, CDR2 FQNNGV. The CDR3 has 16 residues. Trimming took off 2 bases at V and 6 bases at J, with 16 bases between the two ends. CDR3 amino acids: CASSLFSGKDAGELFF. The CDR3 DNA reads as TGTGCCAGCAGCTTATTTTCGGGGAAGGATGCCGGGGAGCTGTTTTTT. The full variable domain, rest sourced from reference TRBV11-2 and TRBJ2-2, is EAGVAQSPRYKIIEKRQSVAFWCNPISGHATLYWYQQILGQGPKLLIQFQNNGVVDDSQLPKDRFSAERLKGVDSTLKIQPAKLEDSAVYLCASSLFSGKDAGELFFGEGSRLTVL.

This clonotype appeared many times. The chain is built from TRBV18 and TRBJ1-5; D remains unclear. The CDR3 consists of 14 residues. Trimming shortened V by 2 bases and J by 4 bases, and 9 bases separated the two germline ends. Germline V gene data show CDR1 as KGHSH and CDR2 as LQKENI. CDR3: CASSPAGGNQPQHF. CDR3 nucleotide sequence: TGTGCCAGCTCACCAGCAGGAGGAAATCAGCCCCAGCATTTT.

This clonotype was recorded many times. J is TRBJ2-2 and V is TRBV6-4; unclear D gene. The V end lost 3 bases, the J end lost 1 base, and 9 bases lay between the germline ends. This CDR3 has 15 residues. From germline, CDR1 is MRHNA and CDR2 SNTAGT. CDR3 DNA: TGTGCCAGCAGTGATTCGGTAGGGAACACCGGGGAGCTGTTTTTT. Translating it yields CASSDSVGNTGELFF.

This clonotype was detected ten times or more. This chain uses TRBV2 with TRBJ2-7, with D perhaps matching TRBD1 or TRBD2 (5 bases each). The germline V gene has CDR1 SNHLY and CDR2 FYNNEI. CDR3 size: 12 residues. V was shortened by 11 bases and J by 2 bases, with 13 bases between the two germline ends. CDR3 bases: TGTGCCGTGGGACCCGGGGCCTACGAGCAGTACTTC. Protein: CAVGPGAYEQYF.

This clonotype was found many times. The V call is TRBV19, the J call TRBJ2-3; D uncertain. From germline, CDR1 is LNHDA and CDR2 SQIVND (reference sequence). This CDR3 contains 13 residues. V lost 6 bases and J lost 0, with 7 bases in between. CDR3 coding DNA: TGTGCCAGTAGCCTCTCTAGCACAGATACGCAGTATTTT. Protein product: CASSLSSTDTQYF.

As concerns this clonotype: This may be a read error, as it is one base from a much larger clone. The chain has TRBV11-3 and TRBJ2-5; 14 nucleotides align to TRBD2. The CDR3 runs to 18 residues. The germline V gene encodes CDR1 SGHNT and CDR2 YENEEA. The CDR3 DNA reads TGTGCCAGAAGCTCGTCCCGACTAGCGGGAGGGTCTTGGGAGACCCAGTACTTC. It yields the protein CARSSSRLAGGSWETQYF.

This clonotype came up many times. The chain recombines TRBV10-2 with TRBJ2-5, with D perhaps given as TRBD1 or TRBD2 (5 bases each). The CDR3 totals 16 residues. The V gene lost 2 bases and the J gene lost 5 bases, with 18 bases spanning the gap. Germline CDR1 WSHSY, CDR2 SAAADI. CDR3 sequence (DNA): TGCGCCAGCAGTGAGACCGGGACCCTCATTGGGGAGACCCAGTACTTC. This codes for CASSETGTLIGETQYF.

The rearrangement links TRBV7-2 to TRBJ2-1; possible D gene TRBD1, 5 bases. Germline CDR1 SGHTA, CDR2 FQGNSA. Trimming left V 5 bases short and J 5 bases short, with 19 bases between. The CDR3 contains 16 residues. For the CDR3, the DNA is TGTGCCAGCAGCCGAACTGCCGGACACCCAAACAATGAGCAGTTCTTC. Its translation is CASSRTAGHPNNEQFF.

The chain links TRBV5-6 to TRBJ2-1, with D tentatively TRBD1 (5 bases). V dropped 2 bases and J dropped 4 bases, with 13 bases sitting between them. This CDR3 region has 15 residues. Germline CDR1 SGHDT, CDR2 YYEEEE. The CDR3 DNA reads as TGTGCCAGCAGCTTCCAGGGCCTGAGATACAATGAGCAGTTCTTC. This sequence encodes CASSFQGLRYNEQFF. Full variable domain (missing parts from reference TRBV5-6 and TRBJ2-1): DAGVTQSPTHLIKTRGQQVTLRCSPKSGHDTVSWYQQALGQGPQFIFQYYEEEERQRGNFPDRFSGHQFPNYSSELNVNALLLGDSALYLCASSFQGLRYNEQFFGPGTRLTVL.

This clonotype was counted many times. This chain connects TRBV2 to TRBJ1-2; the D gene is possibly TRBD1 (6 bases). The germline V gene has CDR1 SNHLY and CDR2 FYNNEI. This CDR3 spans 15 amino acids. Trimming cost V 2 bases and J 8 bases, with 18 bases left between them. The CDR3 sequence: CASSEIGGGVEGYTF. CDR3 bases: TGTGCCAGCAGTGAAATTGGCGGGGGCGTAGAGGGCTACACCTTC. The variable domain in full, with the rest retrieved from reference TRBV2 and TRBJ1-2, is EPEVTQTPSHQVTQMGQEVILRCVPISNHLYFYWYRQILGQKVEFLVSFYNNEISEKSEIFDDQFSVERPDGSNFTLKIRSTKLEDSAMYFCASSEIGGGVEGYTFGSGTRLTVV.

This chain links TRBV7-7 with TRBJ2-1, with D unclear. Germline CDR1 SSHAT, CDR2 FNYEAQ (reference sequence). CDR3 length: 13 residues. The V end lost 1 base, the J end lost 10 bases, and 11 bases lay between the germline ends. Here the CDR3 DNA reads TGTGCCAGCAGCTTAGAATCGCGGTCGGAGCAGTTCTTC. Translating gives CASSLESRSEQFF. Full variable domain (outside the CDR3, taken from reference TRBV7-7 and TRBJ2-1): GAGVSQSPRYKVTKRGQDVTLRCDPISSHATLYWYQQALGQGPEFLTYFNYEAQPDKSGLPSDRFSAERPEGSISTLTIQRTEQRDSAMYRCASSLESRSEQFFGPGTRLTVL.

This clonotype was recorded many times. The CDR3 sequence is CSALPGSADTQYF. The DNA of the CDR3 is TGCAGCGCCCTCCCCGGATCCGCAGATACGCAGTATTTT. The J gene is TRBJ2-3, the V gene TRBV29-1; D is unclear. This CDR3 contains 13 residues. Trimming pared 7 bases from V and 4 bases from J, leaving 15 bases between. Germline V CDR1 and CDR2: SQVTM, ANQGSEA.

This clonotype was detected a few times. The J gene is TRBJ2-1, the V gene TRBV20-1; D not certain. The CDR3 is 14 amino acids. Germline V gene lookup returns CDR1 DFQATT and CDR2 SNEGSKA (reference sequence). The germline V and J ends were trimmed by 3 bases and 9 bases, with 18 bases remaining between them. DNA for the CDR3: TGCAGTGCTAGTAGTATGGGTGGAACGAGTGAGCAGTTCTTC. Protein sequence: CSASSMGGTSEQFF.

This clonotype turned up a few times. This chain joins TRBV14 and TRBJ1-3, with D unresolved. Germline-derived CDR1 and CDR2 are SGHDN and FVKESK. There are 12 residues in the CDR3. V gave up 0 bases and J gave up 9 bases, with 6 bases separating them. CDR3 in amino acids: CASSQDSITIYF. CDR3 sequence (DNA): TGTGCCAGCAGCCAAGATTCGATCACCATATATTTT. The variable domain in full, with the rest retrieved from reference TRBV14 and TRBJ1-3, is EAGVTQFPSHSVIEKGQTVTLRCDPISGHDNLYWYRRVMGKEIKFLLHFVKESKQDESGMPNNRFLAERTGGTYSTLKVQPAELEDSGVYFCASSQDSITIYFGEGSWLTVV.

This clonotype was counted between two and nine times. The rearrangement joins TRBV2 to TRBJ2-3, with 15 bases lining up with TRBD2. The CDR3 covers 18 residues. J lost 0 bases, V lost 1 base, and 2 bases had no gene match. Per germline, CDR1 SNHLY and CDR2 FYNNEI. The CDR3: CASSEGTSGGASTDTQYF. CDR3 in DNA: TGTGCCAGCAGTGAAGGGACTAGCGGGGGGGCTAGCACAGATACGCAGTATTTT.

This clonotype was counted many times. V gene TRBV19 combines with J gene TRBJ2-7; D gene unclear. The CDR3 is made up of 13 amino acids. The V end lost 5 bases, the J end lost 0 bases, and 8 bases lay between the germline ends. The germline gives CDR1 LNHDA, CDR2 SQIVND (reference sequence). This CDR3 is CASSLGLSYEQYF. The CDR3 coding sequence is TGTGCCAGTAGTCTAGGCCTCTCCTACGAGCAGTACTTC.

This clonotype has ten or more counts. The chain uses TRBV30 and TRBJ1-3; unclear D gene. Germline CDR1 GTSNPN, CDR2 SVGIG (reference sequence). This CDR3 spans 14 amino acids. V was shortened by 8 bases and J by 0 bases, with 14 bases between the two germline ends. DNA for the CDR3: TGTGCCGGTTTAGGACCGCTCTCTGGAAACACCATATATTTT. It yields the protein CAGLGPLSGNTIYF.

This clonotype was seen at least ten times. The genes are TRBV2 and TRBJ2-1; D unclear. This CDR3 is built from 12 residues. Germline V gene lookup returns CDR1 SNHLY and CDR2 FYNNEI. Trimming left V 8 bases short and J 1 base short, with 6 bases between. The CDR3 loop is CASGRSYNEQFF. For the CDR3, the DNA is TGTGCCAGCGGCCGGTCCTACAATGAGCAGTTCTTC.

The chain combines TRBV7-9 with TRBJ2-1; no clear D gene. Germline CDR1 reads SEHNR; CDR2 reads FQNEAQ (reference sequence). The V end lost 1 base, the J end lost 0 bases, and 16 bases lay between the germline ends. CDR3 size: 18 residues. The CDR3 region has the DNA TGTGCCAGCAGCTTAGTCCCCATCTTTGAGAGCTCCTACAATGAGCAGTTCTTC. It is translated as CASSLVPIFESSYNEQFF.

This clonotype was seen a few times. The chain recombines TRBV12-3 or TRBV12-4 with TRBJ1-2, with 10 bases fitting TRBD1. The V and J ends lost 4 bases and 4 bases, in that order; junction bases with no gene match: 6. This CDR3 comprises 15 residues. The CDR3 loop reads CASSSPGQGIYGYTF. The CDR3 DNA is TGTGCCAGCAGTTCCCCGGGACAGGGGATCTATGGCTACACCTTC.